The sequence of this T cell receptor (beta chain) was determined in a study of blood T cell repertoires in COVID-19. In the study overall: Sample material is recorded as cDNA or gDNA derived from T cells, B-cell-depleted T cells, or PBMCs.

Participants were placed into cohorts based on the clinical history they reported. Donors in Cohort 3 who had recovered were those with two negative PCRs, healthcare professional clearance, or resolution of their symptoms. V was cut by 2 bases and J by 0 bases, with 10 bases left in between. The CDR3 covers 15 residues. Germline CDR1 reads SGHNT; CDR2 reads YYREEE (reference sequence). Generated by immunoSEQ multiplex PCR, the TCRdb table keeps only in-frame clones and is missing some. The sample has 200,000 or so clones; about nine tenths are singletons. This TCR was recovered from a woman aged 25-40 years who had recovered from COVID-19. The sequenced sample consisted of PBMCs or T cells enriched from blood (not recorded which). This chain uses TRBV5-4 with TRBJ2-3, with a possible D match to TRBD2 (6 bases). The CDR3, as DNA: TGTGCCAGCAGCTTTGCGGGGCGGAGCACAGATACGCAGTATTTT. It translates to CASSFAGRSTDTQYF.